The clone carrying this TCR beta chain was picked up one time. Sequenced by immunoSEQ multiplex PCR; TCRdb stores in-frame clones only, minus some. The sample contains fewer than 100,000 clones, over 80% of which appear only once. The entry originates in a study of PD-L1 blockade in urothelial cancer. Across the whole study: Starting in about 2014, patients were given atezolizumab (1,200 mg intravenously every 3 weeks).

Time point in this sample: pretreatment peripheral blood. The input for sequencing was PBMCs, taken around atezolizumab (anti-PD-L1) treatment. The sequence was collected from a man aged 40-49 years with urothelial cancer.

The CDR3 nucleotides are TGTGCCATCAGTGGATCGGGGGGAGATGGCACTAATGAAAAACTGTTTTTT. It yields the protein CAISGSGGDGTNEKLFF. The chain has TRBV10-3 and TRBJ1-4; TRBD1 might be the D (5 bases). There are 17 residues in the CDR3. Between the trimmed V and J ends, which lost 4 bases and 2 bases, there was a span of 17 bases. Germline-derived CDR1 and CDR2 are ENHRY and SYGVKD.